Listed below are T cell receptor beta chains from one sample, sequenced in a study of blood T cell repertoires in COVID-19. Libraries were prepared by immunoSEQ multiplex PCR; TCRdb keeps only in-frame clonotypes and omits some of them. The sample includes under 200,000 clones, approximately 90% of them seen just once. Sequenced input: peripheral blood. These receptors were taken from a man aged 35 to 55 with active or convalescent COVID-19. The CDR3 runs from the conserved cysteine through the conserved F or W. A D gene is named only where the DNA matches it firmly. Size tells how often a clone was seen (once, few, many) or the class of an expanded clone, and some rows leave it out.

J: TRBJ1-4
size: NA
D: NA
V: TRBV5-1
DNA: TGCGCCAGCAGCACTTCAGGGGTGGATGAAAAACTGTTTTTT
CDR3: CASSTSGVDEKLFF

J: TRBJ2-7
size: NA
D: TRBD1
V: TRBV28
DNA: TGTGCCAGCAGTGGTACCCGGACAGGGCCGTACGAGCAGTACTTC
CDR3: CASSGTRTGPYEQYF

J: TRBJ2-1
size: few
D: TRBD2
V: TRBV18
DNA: TGTGCCAGCTCACCACTAGCGGGAGCATACAATGAGCAGTTCTTC
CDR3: CASSPLAGAYNEQFF

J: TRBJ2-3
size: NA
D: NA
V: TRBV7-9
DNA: TGTGCCAGCAGCTTAGGAGGCACAGATACGCAGTATTTT
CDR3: CASSLGGTDTQYF

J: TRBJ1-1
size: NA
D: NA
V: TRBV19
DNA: TGTGCCAGTAGTGCATGGACAGAGAACACTGAAGCTTTCTTT
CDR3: CASSAWTENTEAFF

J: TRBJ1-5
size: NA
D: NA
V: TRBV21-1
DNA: TGTGCCAGCAGCAAAAAAGGAGGGGGCACTCAGCCCCAGCATTTT
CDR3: CASSKKGGGTQPQHF

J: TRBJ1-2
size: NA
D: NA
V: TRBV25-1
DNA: TGTGCCAGCAGCGGACAGAGCTATGGCTACACCTTC
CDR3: CASSGQSYGYTF

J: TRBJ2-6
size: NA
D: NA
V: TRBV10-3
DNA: TGTGCCATCACAACAGGGATCTCTGACTCTGGGGCCAACGTCCTGACTTTC
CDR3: CAITTGISDSGANVLTF

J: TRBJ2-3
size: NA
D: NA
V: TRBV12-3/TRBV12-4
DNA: TGTGCCAGCAGTCCAGGCTTCACAGATACGCAGTATTTT
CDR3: CASSPGFTDTQYF

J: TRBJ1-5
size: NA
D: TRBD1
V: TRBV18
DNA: TGTGCCAGCTCACCCAGGGGGCTTGCGTTTGGCAATCAGCCCCAGCATTTT
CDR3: CASSPRGLAFGNQPQHF

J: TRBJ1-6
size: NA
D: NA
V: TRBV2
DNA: TGTGCCAGCAGTGAGAGGGAAAGTAATTCACCCCTCCACTTT
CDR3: CASSERESNSPLHF

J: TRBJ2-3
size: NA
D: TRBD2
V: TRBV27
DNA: TGTGCCAGCAGTTCGTACGGGGGGATCACAGATACGCAGTATTTT
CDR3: CASSSYGGITDTQYF

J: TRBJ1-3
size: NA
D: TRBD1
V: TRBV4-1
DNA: TGCGCCAGCAGCCACGACAGGGGCGGCTCTGGAAACACCATATATTTT
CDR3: CASSHDRGGSGNTIYF

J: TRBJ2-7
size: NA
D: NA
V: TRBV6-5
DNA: TGTGCCAGCACGGGGGACTACGAGCAGTACTTC
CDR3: CASTGDYEQYF

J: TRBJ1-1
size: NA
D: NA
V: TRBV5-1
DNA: TGCGCCAGCAGCTTGCAATCGGGGCAGGGAGGCACTGAAGCTTTCTTT
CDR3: CASSLQSGQGGTEAFF

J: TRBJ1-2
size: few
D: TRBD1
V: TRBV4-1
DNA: TGCGCCAGCAGCCAAGATCTGGACAGGGTAGACTATGGCTACACCTTC
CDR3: CASSQDLDRVDYGYTF

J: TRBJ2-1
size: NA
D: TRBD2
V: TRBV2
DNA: TGTGCCAGCAGTGAAGCGCCGTTACCCGCCCGGACAGCGGGAGATCGGCCGAATGAGCAGTTCTTC
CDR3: CASSEAPLPARTAGDRPNEQFF

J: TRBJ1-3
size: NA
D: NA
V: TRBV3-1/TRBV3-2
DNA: TGTGCCAGCAGCCACGAGAGTTATTTCTCTGGAAACACCATATATTTT
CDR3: CASSHESYFSGNTIYF

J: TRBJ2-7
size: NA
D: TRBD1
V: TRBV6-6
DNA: TGTGCCAGCAGGCGATCGGGTTTGGGACAGGGGGTTCACGAGCAGTACTTC
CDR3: CASRRSGLGQGVHEQYF

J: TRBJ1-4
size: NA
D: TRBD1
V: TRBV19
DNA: TGTGCCAGTAGTATTACTCCGGGACAGGGCACTGAAAAACTGTTTTTT
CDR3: CASSITPGQGTEKLFF

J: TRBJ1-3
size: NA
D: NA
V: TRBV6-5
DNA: TGTGCCAGCAGAGCCGGGACAATGACTGGAAACACCATATATTTT
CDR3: CASRAGTMTGNTIYF

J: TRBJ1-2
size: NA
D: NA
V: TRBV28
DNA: TGTGCCAGCAGTCCCCGAGGGTATGGCTACACCTTC
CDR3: CASSPRGYGYTF

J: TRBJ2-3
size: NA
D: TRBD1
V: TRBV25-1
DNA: TGTGCCAGCAGTGAACGAATGGGGACAGGGCGCGGAGATACGCAGTATTTT
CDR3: CASSERMGTGRGDTQYF

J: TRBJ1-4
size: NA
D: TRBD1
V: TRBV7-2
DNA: TGTGCCAGCAGCTTAAATCCGACAGGGGAAAAACTGTTTTTT
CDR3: CASSLNPTGEKLFF

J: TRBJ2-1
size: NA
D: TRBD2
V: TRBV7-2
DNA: TGTGCCAGCAGCTTAGCGTGGGCGGGGGGGCGTGCAAATGAGCAGTTCTTC
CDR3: CASSLAWAGGRANEQFF

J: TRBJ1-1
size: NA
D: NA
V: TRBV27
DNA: TGTGCCAGCAGGCTTGGTCCAAGCCAGCCACCGGGGGAGCCTAGATCGAACACTGAAGCTTTCTTT
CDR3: CASRLGPSQPPGEPRSNTEAFF

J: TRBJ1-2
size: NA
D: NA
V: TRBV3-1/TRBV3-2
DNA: TGTGCCAGCAGCCCCCGTGCGGGGGATGGCTACACCTTC
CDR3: CASSPRAGDGYTF